This T cell receptor (beta chain) derives from a study of cytomegalovirus exposure and HLA in healthy donors. Study-wide background: The 110 or so validation repertoires were produced on the same platform as the approximately 620 repertoires of the first cohort. This was reported in a later analysis.

Data came from immunoSEQ multiplex PCR; TCRdb stores just in-frame clones and leaves some out. The sample lists roughly 130,000 clones; just under 90% were seen once. Concerning this clone itself: Its antigen is currently unknown.

V gave up 10 bases and J gave up 7 bases, with 17 bases separating them. CDR3 length equals 13 residues. Germline CDR1 reads MNHNS; CDR2 reads SASEGT. General study results and limits: TCR beta chains numbering some 150 were designated cytomegalovirus-associated. As confirmed in vitro, a few CMV-associated chains were specific for CMV antigens.

This chain connects TRBV6-1 to TRBJ1-5; D possibly corresponds to TRBD1 (6 bases). The sample taken for sequencing was PBMCs. The clonotype comes from a man aged 25-40 years in good health and CMV-seronegative. As DNA, the CDR3 is TGTGCCACCGGGGACATTGGGAGACAGCCCCAGCATTTT. It is translated as CATGDIGRQPQHF.